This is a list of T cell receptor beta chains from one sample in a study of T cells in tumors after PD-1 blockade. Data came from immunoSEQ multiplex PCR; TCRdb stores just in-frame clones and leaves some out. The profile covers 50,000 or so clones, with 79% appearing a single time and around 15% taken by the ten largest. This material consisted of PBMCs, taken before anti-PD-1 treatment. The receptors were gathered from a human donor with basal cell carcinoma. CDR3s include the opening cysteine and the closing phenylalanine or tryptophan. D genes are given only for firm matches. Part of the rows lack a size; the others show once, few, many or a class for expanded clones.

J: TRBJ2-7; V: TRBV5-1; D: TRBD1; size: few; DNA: TGCGCCAGCAGCCCCGGACAGGGGGCTTACGAGCAGTACTTC; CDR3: CASSPGQGAYEQYF
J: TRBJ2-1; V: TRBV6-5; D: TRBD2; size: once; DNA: TGTGCCAGCAGTTACGGGACTAGCGTCTTCAATGAGCAGTTCTTC; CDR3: CASSYGTSVFNEQFF
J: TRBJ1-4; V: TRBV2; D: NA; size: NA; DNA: TGTGCCAGCAGTGAAGTAATCGGCTTTAATGAAAAACTGTTTTTT; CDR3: CASSEVIGFNEKLFF
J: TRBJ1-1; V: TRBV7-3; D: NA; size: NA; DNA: TGTGCCAGCAGCTTACAACCAGGGCAGGTCCCATCTACTGAAGCTTTCTTT; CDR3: CASSLQPGQVPSTEAFF
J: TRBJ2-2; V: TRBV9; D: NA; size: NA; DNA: TGTGCCAGCAGCGCCGTTTTGGGGACCGGGGAGCTGTTTTTT; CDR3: CASSAVLGTGELFF
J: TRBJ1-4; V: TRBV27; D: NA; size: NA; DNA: TGTGCCAGCAGTTCAGGCCAGGGGAAAGGGCCTAATGAAAAACTGTTTTTT; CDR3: CASSSGQGKGPNEKLFF
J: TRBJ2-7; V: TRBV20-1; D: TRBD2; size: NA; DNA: TGCAGTGCTAGTGCGTCCCTAGCGGGGACCTACGAGCAGTACTTC; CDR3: CSASASLAGTYEQYF
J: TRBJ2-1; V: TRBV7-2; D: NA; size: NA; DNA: TGTGCCAGCACCCCTACCCCCTCTGCCTACAATGAGCAGTTCTTC; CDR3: CASTPTPSAYNEQFF
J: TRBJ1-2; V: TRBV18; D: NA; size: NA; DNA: TGTGCCAGCTCCCTGGACATCTATGGCTACACCTTC; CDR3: CASSLDIYGYTF
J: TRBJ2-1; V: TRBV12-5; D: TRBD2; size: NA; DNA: TGTGCTAGTGGCCTGAGGACTAGCGGGAGGGATAACAATGAGCAGTTCTTC; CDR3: CASGLRTSGRDNNEQFF
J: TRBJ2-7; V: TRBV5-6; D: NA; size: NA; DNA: TGTGCCAGCAGCTACGCGACAGAAATCGTCTACGAGCAGTACTTC; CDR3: CASSYATEIVYEQYF
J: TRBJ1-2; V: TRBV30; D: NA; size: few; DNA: TGTGCCTCCACCAGGGTGAACTATGGCTACACCTTC; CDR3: CASTRVNYGYTF
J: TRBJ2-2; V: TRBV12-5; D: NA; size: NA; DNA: TGTGCTAGTGTGGGGGCTAGTCGGAACACCGGGGAGCTGTTTTTT; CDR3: CASVGASRNTGELFF
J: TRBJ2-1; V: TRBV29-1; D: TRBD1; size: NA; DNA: TGCAGCGCCCCGACAGGGAGCCGTGCCCCCTACAATGAGCAGTTCTTC; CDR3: CSAPTGSRAPYNEQFF
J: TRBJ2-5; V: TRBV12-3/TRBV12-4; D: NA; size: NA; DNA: TGTGCCAGCAGTTCCAGGGAATGGGAGACCCAGTACTTC; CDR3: CASSSREWETQYF
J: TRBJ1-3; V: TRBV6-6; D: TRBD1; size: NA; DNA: TGTGCCAGCAGTAAGGGACAGCTGAGCTCTGGAAACACCATATATTTT; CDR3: CASSKGQLSSGNTIYF
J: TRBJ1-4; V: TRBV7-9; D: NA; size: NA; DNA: TGTGCCAGCAGCTCGAAAAACATCCGGGAGGGAGAAAAACTGTTTTTT; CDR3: CASSSKNIREGEKLFF
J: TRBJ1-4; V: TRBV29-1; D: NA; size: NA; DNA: TGCAGCGTAAACTACATGGAAAAACTGTTTTTT; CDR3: CSVNYMEKLFF
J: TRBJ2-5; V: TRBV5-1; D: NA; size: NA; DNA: TGCGCCAGCAGCTTGGAGGCAGGGGTAGGGGAGACCCAGTACTTC; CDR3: CASSLEAGVGETQYF
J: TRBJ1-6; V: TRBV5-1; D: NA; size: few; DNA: TGCGCCAGCAGTACTGAGGGCGCGGGTTCACCCCTCCACTTT; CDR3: CASSTEGAGSPLHF
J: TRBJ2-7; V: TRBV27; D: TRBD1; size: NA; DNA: TGTGCCAGCAGTTTAAGGGGCAGGGGGAACGAGCAGTACTTC; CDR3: CASSLRGRGNEQYF
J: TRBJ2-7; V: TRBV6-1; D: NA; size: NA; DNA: TGTGCCAGCAGTGAAGGGACTAACCCCTCCTACGAGCAGTACTTC; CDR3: CASSEGTNPSYEQYF
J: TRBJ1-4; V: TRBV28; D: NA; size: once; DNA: TGTGCCAGCAGTTCCTCCATAACAACTAATGAAAAACTGTTTTTT; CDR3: CASSSSITTNEKLFF
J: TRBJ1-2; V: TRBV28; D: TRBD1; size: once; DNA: TGTGCCAGCAGGCAAGACAGGGGGCGCAGCTATGGCTACACCTTC; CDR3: CASRQDRGRSYGYTF
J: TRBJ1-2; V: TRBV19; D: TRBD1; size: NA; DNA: TGTGCCAGTAGTCCCGGACGCCGCGGACAGGGAGCACGGGGTGGCTACACCTTC; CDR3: CASSPGRRGQGARGGYTF
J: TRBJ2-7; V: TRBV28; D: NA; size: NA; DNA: TGTGCCAGCAGTTTAGGCGGGGGCACCTACGAGCAGTACTTC; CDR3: CASSLGGGTYEQYF
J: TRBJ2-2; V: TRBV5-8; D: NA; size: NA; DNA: TGTGCCAGCAGCTTGTTGGGGGGGCGACGCACCGGGGAGCTGTTTTTT; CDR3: CASSLLGGRRTGELFF
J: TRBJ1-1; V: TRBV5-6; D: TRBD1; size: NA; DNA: TGTGCCAGCAGCTTCCTGGGACAGGGACTGGCTTTCTTT; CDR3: CASSFLGQGLAFF
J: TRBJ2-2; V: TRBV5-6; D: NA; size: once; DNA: TGTGCCAGCAGCTTGTGGTACAGGACCACCGGGGAGCTGTTTTTT; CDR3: CASSLWYRTTGELFF
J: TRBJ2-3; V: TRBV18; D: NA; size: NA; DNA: TGTGCCAGCTCACCACCTCGGGGAGATACGCAGTATTTT; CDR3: CASSPPRGDTQYF
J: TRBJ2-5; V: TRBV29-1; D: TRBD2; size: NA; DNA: TGCAGCGTTATAACGGGCGGGGGGGAGACCCAGTACTTC; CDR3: CSVITGGGETQYF
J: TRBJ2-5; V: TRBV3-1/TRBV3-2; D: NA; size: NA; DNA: TGTGCCAGCGGCGCGGCAGCGAAAGAGACCCAGTACTTC; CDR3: CASGAAAKETQYF
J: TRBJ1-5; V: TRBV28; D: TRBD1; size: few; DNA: TGTGCCAGCAGTCTAGGGACAGTAAGTAAGCCCCAGCATTTT; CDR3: CASSLGTVSKPQHF
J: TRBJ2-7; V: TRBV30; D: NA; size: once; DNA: TGTGCCTGGAGTGTGGGGCCGGGGCCCTACGAGCAGTACTTC; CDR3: CAWSVGPGPYEQYF
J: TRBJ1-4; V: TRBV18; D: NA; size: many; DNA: TGTGCCAGCTCACGGGCGGAAAGGGAAAAACTGTTTTTT; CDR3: CASSRAEREKLFF
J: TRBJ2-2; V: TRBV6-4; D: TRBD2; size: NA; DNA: TGTGCCAGCAGTGTACTAGCGGCCACCGGGGAGCTGTTTTTT; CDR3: CASSVLAATGELFF
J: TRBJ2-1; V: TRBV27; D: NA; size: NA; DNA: TGTGCCAGCAGTCCTCGCCCTAACCCTTACAATGAGCAGTTCTTC; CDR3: CASSPRPNPYNEQFF
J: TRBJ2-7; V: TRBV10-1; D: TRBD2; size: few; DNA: TGCGCCAGCAGTGAGGCTAGCGGGATCTCCTACGAGCAGTACTTC; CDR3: CASSEASGISYEQYF
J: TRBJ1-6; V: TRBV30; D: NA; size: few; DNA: TGTGCCTGGGGTGACATTGGATCCTATAATTCACCCCTCCACTTT; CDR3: CAWGDIGSYNSPLHF
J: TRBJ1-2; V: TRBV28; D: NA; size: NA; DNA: TGTGCCAGCAGCCCTCGAGATATTTTAGGCTACACCTTC; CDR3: CASSPRDILGYTF
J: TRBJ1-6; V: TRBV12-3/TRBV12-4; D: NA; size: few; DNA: TGTGCCAGCAGTTTACAGAGGAATTCACCCCTCCACTTT; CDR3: CASSLQRNSPLHF
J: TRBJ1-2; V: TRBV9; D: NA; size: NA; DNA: TGTGCCAGCAGCGTAGAATTCGGGGGAGGGCCGGATGGCTACACCTTC; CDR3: CASSVEFGGGPDGYTF
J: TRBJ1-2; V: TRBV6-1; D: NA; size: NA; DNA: TGTGCCAGCAGTGAAAGGGCGGGGACCTATGGCTACACCTTC; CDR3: CASSERAGTYGYTF
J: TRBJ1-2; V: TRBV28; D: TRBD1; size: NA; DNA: TGTGCCAGCAGTTCTTCCCGGACAGGGCTAGGCTACACCTTC; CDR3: CASSSSRTGLGYTF
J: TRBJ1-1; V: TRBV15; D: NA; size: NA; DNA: TGTGCCACCAGCAAGAGGGTAACGGAGAACACTGAAGCTTTCTTT; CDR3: CATSKRVTENTEAFF
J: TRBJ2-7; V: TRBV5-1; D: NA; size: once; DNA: TGCGCCAGCAGCTTGGTAGAGGGGACATACGTACGAGAGCAGTACTTC; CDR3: CASSLVEGTYVREQYF
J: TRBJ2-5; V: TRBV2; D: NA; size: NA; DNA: TGTGCCAGCAAAGGACTCCTTTTTCAAGAGACCCAGTACTTC; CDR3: CASKGLLFQETQYF
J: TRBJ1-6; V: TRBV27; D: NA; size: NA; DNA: TGTGCCAGCAGTTTATTTCGGGAGGTGACTAATTCACCCCTCCACTTT; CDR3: CASSLFREVTNSPLHF
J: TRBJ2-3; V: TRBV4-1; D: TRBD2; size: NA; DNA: TGCGCCAGCAGCCAAGATATGGGACTAGCGATCACAGATACGCAGTATTTT; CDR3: CASSQDMGLAITDTQYF
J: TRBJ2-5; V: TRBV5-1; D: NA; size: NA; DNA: TGCGCCAGCAGCTTGGCCTCACAGGCGGGGTGGGAGACCCAGTACTTC; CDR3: CASSLASQAGWETQYF
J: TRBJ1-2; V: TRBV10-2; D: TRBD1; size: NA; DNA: TGCGCCAGCAGTGACCGGGACAGGAACTATGGCTACACCTTC; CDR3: CASSDRDRNYGYTF
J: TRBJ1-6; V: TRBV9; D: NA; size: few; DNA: TGTGCTCCCGGCGAGTCCCACCTTAATTCACCCCTCCACTTT; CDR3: CAPGESHLNSPLHF
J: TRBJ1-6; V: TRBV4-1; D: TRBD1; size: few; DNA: TGCGCCAGCAGCCGGCTAGGGGGCGCGTATAATTCACCCCTCCACTTT; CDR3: CASSRLGGAYNSPLHF
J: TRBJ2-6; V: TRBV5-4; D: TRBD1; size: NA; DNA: TGTGCCAGCAGCTCCAGGGGGCTAGGGGCCAACGTCCTGACTTTC; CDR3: CASSSRGLGANVLTF